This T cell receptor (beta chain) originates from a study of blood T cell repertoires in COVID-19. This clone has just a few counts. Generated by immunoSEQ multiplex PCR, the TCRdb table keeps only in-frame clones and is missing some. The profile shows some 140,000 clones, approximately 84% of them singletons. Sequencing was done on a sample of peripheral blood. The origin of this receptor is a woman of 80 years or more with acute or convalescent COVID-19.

The CDR3 protein is CASSPGQGETQYF. The CDR3 nucleotides read TGTGCCAGCAGCCCGGGACAGGGGGAGACCCAGTACTTC. This rearrangement joins TRBV13 to TRBJ2-5; 10 nucleotides line up with TRBD1. Germline V CDR1 and CDR2: PRHDT, FYEKMQ (reference sequence). This CDR3 contains 13 residues. Losses at the gene ends were 5 bases for V and 5 bases for J; bases not matched to a gene: 2. The full variable domain, its missing parts supplied by reference TRBV13 and TRBJ2-5, is AAGVIQSPRHLIKEKRETATLKCYPIPRHDTVYWYQQGPGQDPQFLISFYEKMQSDKGSIPDRFSAQQFSDYHSELNMSSLELGDSALYFCASSPGQGETQYFGPGTRLLVL.